These 18 T cell receptor beta chains were all obtained from the same sample, sequenced in a study of chemoradiotherapy in HPV16-positive cancers (dated by TCRdb to between 2021 and 2024). The library was prepared using the immunoSEQ multiplex PCR assay. In its TCRdb copy, this immuneACCESS table keeps in-frame sequences only and misses some clones. Where compared with another copy, unresolved V genes explain less than half of these, and the others have no known cause. The sample records about 8,000 clones, approximately 80% of which are singletons. The ten top clones hold 2.5% to 3.5% of the sample. The source was blood, collected from a patient who underwent chemoradiotherapy. The origin of the receptors is a human donor with HPV-associated anogenital cancer.

The chain employs TRBV19 and TRBJ2-4, with 10 bases identical to TRBD1. Germline loops: CDR1 LNHDA, CDR2 SQIVND (reference sequence). The ends lost 7 bases at V and 2 bases at J; junction bases unmatched: 5. The CDR3 is 15 residues long. DNA for the CDR3: TGTGCCAGTACCCCGACAGGGGGCACCAAAAACATTCAGTACTTC. It specifies CASTPTGGTKNIQYF.

This sequence joins TRBV5-8 and TRBJ2-7, with D perhaps TRBD1 (6 bases). V gave up 4 bases and J gave up 5 bases, with 16 bases separating them. Germline assignment: CDR1 SGHTS and CDR2 YDEGEE. The CDR3 is made up of 14 amino acids. CDR3 nucleotides: TGTGCCAGCAGCCGAGGGACACCCGCCAACGAGCAGTACTTC. It codes for CASSRGTPANEQYF.

The chain has TRBV5-1 and TRBJ2-5, with 9 bases fitting TRBD2. The CDR3 runs 17 residues. Germline-derived CDR1 and CDR2 are SGHRS and YFSETQ. The J segment lost 6 bases and the V segment lost 0 bases, leaving 12 bases of the junction unmatched. As DNA, the CDR3 is TGCGCCAGCAGCTTGGCCTCATCTAGCGGGGCCATAAAGACCCAGTACTTC. Translating it yields CASSLASSSGAIKTQYF.

The V call is TRBV5-6, the J call TRBJ2-7; perhaps D is TRBD1 or TRBD2 (6 bases each). The CDR3 is 14 amino acids. V dropped 0 bases and J dropped 4 bases, with 11 bases sitting between them. Germline V gene data show CDR1 as SGHDT and CDR2 as YYEEEE. The CDR3 spells CASSLGQGRYEQYF. DNA of the CDR3: TGTGCCAGCAGCTTGGGGCAGGGGAGGTACGAGCAGTACTTC.

The CDR3 reads CASSFRPRAGNTIYF. CDR3 coding DNA: TGTGCCAGCAGTTTCCGACCCCGGGCTGGAAACACCATATATTTT. This sequence joins TRBV6-5 and TRBJ1-3; no reliable D call. The CDR3 sequence is 15 residues long. Per the germline V gene, CDR1 is MNHEY and CDR2 is SVGAGI. With 4 bases removed from V and 2 bases from J, the gap between germline ends came to 12 bases.

The J gene is TRBJ2-7, the V gene TRBV19, with TRBD2 as a possible D gene (6 bases). The CDR3 runs to 14 residues. Germline-derived CDR1 and CDR2 are LNHDA and SQIVND (reference sequence). The V end lost 5 bases, the J end lost 1 base, and 12 bases lay between the germline ends. For the CDR3, the DNA is TGTGCCAGTAGTTCAAGTGGGGGGTCCTACGAGCAGTACTTC. It specifies CASSSSGGSYEQYF.

The chain links TRBV2 to TRBJ2-7, with 9 bases identical to TRBD2. The V and J ends lost 4 bases and 5 bases, in that order; junction bases with no gene match: 3. Germline-derived CDR1 and CDR2 are SNHLY and FYNNEI. This CDR3 is 13 amino acids long. CDR3 sequence reads: CASSVRGGDEQYF. CDR3 in DNA: TGTGCCAGCAGTGTGCGGGGGGGCGACGAGCAGTACTTC. The variable domain in full, completed from reference TRBV2 and TRBJ2-7, reads EPEVTQTPSHQVTQMGQEVILRCVPISNHLYFYWYRQILGQKVEFLVSFYNNEISEKSEIFDDQFSVERPDGSNFTLKIRSTKLEDSAMYFCASSVRGGDEQYFGPGTRLTVT.

The chain joins TRBV7-8 to TRBJ2-6; no clear D gene. There are 14 residues in the CDR3. Germline-derived CDR1 and CDR2 are SGHVS and FQNEAQ. The germline V and J ends were trimmed by 6 bases and 0 bases, with 6 bases remaining between them. CDR3 residues: CASSDSSGANVLTF. CDR3 bases: TGTGCCAGCAGTGATAGCTCTGGGGCCAACGTCCTGACTTTC.

This chain uses TRBV15 with TRBJ2-2; D may be TRBD2 (6 bases). Germline CDR1 reads LNHNV; CDR2 reads YYDKDF (reference sequence). The CDR3 extends over 18 amino acids. The ends were cut back, 3 bases at V and 1 base at J, with 18 bases in the middle. The CDR3 coding sequence is TGTGCCACCAGCAGGTCCGAGGTCGGGGGAATGAACACCGGGGAGCTGTTTTTT. This sequence encodes CATSRSEVGGMNTGELFF.

J is TRBJ2-3 and V is TRBV19; D is uncertain. Trimming pared 2 bases from V and 0 bases from J, leaving 9 bases between. Germline V gene sequence: CDR1 LNHDA, CDR2 SQIVND (reference sequence). The CDR3 extends over 15 amino acids. Written as DNA, the CDR3 is TGTGCCAGTAGTATAATGGCAGCTAGCACAGATACGCAGTATTTT. Encoded protein: CASSIMAASTDTQYF.

This rearrangement joins TRBV5-5 to TRBJ2-7; the match to TRBD1 covers 9 bases. After removal of 5 bases from V and 0 bases from J, the junction contained 3 bases not matched to a gene. Germline-derived CDR1 and CDR2 are SGHKS and YYEKEE (reference sequence). There are 14 residues in the CDR3. CDR3 in amino acids: CASRAGQGSYEQYF. The CDR3 DNA is TGTGCCAGCAGGGCGGGACAGGGCTCCTACGAGCAGTACTTC.

The chain uses TRBV7-2 and TRBJ2-5; 7 nucleotides agree with TRBD1. Germline trimming cut 3 bases from V and 4 bases from J; bases unmatched to any gene: 5. The CDR3 is made up of 14 amino acids. Germline V gene data show CDR1 as SGHTA and CDR2 as FQGNSA. CDR3 DNA: TGTGCCAGCAGCTTCGCCAGGGGGACAGAGACCCAGTACTTC. It is translated as CASSFARGTETQYF.

This rearrangement joins TRBV6-1 to TRBJ1-2; the D is unclear. The CDR3 contains 11 residues. Trimming took 8 bases from V and 2 from J, leaving 6 bases between them. From germline, CDR1 is MNHNS and CDR2 SASEGT. The CDR3 coding sequence is TGTGCCAGCTTCCAGAACTATGGCTACACCTTC. Its protein product is CASFQNYGYTF.

This rearrangement joins TRBV7-2 to TRBJ1-5; TRBD1 matches at 7 bases. This CDR3 has 15 residues. CDR1 and CDR2 (germline): SGHTA, FQGNSA. The trim removed 4 bases at V and 0 bases at J, leaving 3 bases unmatched. The CDR3 protein is CASSYTGVSNQPQHF. CDR3 bases: TGTGCCAGCAGCTATACAGGGGTTAGCAATCAGCCCCAGCATTTT.

This rearrangement joins TRBV7-7 to TRBJ2-5; D tentatively reads TRBD1 or TRBD2 (5 bases each). Germline V CDR1 and CDR2: SSHAT, FNYEAQ (reference sequence). V was shortened by 8 bases and J by 4 bases, with 14 bases between the two germline ends. The CDR3 length is 13 residues. CDR3 sequence: CASEQQRGETQYF. The CDR3 bases are TGTGCCAGCGAGCAACAGAGGGGAGAGACCCAGTACTTC. Supplemented by reference TRBV7-7 and TRBJ2-5, the full variable domain reads GAGVSQSPRYKVTKRGQDVTLRCDPISSHATLYWYQQALGQGPEFLTYFNYEAQPDKSGLPSDRFSAERPEGSISTLTIQRTEQRDSAMYRCASEQQRGETQYFGPGTRLLVL.

The chain joins TRBV5-1 to TRBJ2-2; TRBD1 is a possible D gene (6 bases). V shed 0 bases and J shed 7 bases, with 13 bases lying between them. Germline V gives CDR1 SGHRS, CDR2 YFSETQ. This CDR3 has 15 amino acids. As DNA, the CDR3 is TGCGCCAGCAGCTTGGCCGTCCAGGGGCTCGGGGAGCTGTTTTTT. The encoded protein is CASSLAVQGLGELFF.

The rearrangement joins TRBV7-8 to TRBJ2-3; D gene unclear. Deletions cut 4 bases from V and 6 bases from J, with 11 bases between. This CDR3 region has 13 residues. Germline V gene sequence: CDR1 SGHVS, CDR2 FQNEAQ. CDR3: CASSSIGRDTQYF. The DNA of the CDR3 is TGTGCCAGCAGCTCGATAGGTAGGGATACGCAGTATTTT. The full variable domain, in which reference TRBV7-8 and TRBJ2-3 provide the parts outside the CDR3, is GAGVSQSPRYKVAKRGQDVALRCDPISGHVSLFWYQQALGQGPEFLTYFQNEAQLDKSGLPSDRFFAERPEGSVSTLKIQRTQQEDSAVYLCASSSIGRDTQYFGPGTRLTVL.

The chain links TRBV6-5 to TRBJ2-7, with D maybe TRBD1 (6 bases). This CDR3 is 15 amino acids long. CDR1 and CDR2 (germline): MNHEY, SVGAGI. V lost 0 bases to trimming and J lost 4 bases, with 13 bases between them. The CDR3 DNA follows: TGTGCCAGCAGTTACTCGATCAACAGGGTGTACGAGCAGTACTTC. It specifies CASSYSINRVYEQYF.